This T cell receptor (beta chain) was identified during a study of cytomegalovirus exposure and HLA in healthy donors. Overall study: Falling in the Caucasian-associated ancestry cluster were approximately 86% of under 450 genotyped donors.

A multiplex PCR was run with 60 Vbeta primers and 13 Jbeta primers. The method was immunoSEQ multiplex PCR; TCRdb's version includes in-frame clones alone and lacks a portion of them. The data show about 120,000 clones, with approximately 76% seen just once and roughly 31% held by the top ten. This clone has more than one count but fewer than ten. Germline lookup yields CDR1 SNHLY and CDR2 FYNNEI. Trimming left V 2 bases short and J 2 bases short, with 16 bases between. The CDR3 sequence is 17 residues long. The J gene is TRBJ2-1, the V gene TRBV2; D gene uncertain. The receptor was isolated from a man in his sixties in good health and CMV-seropositive. Sequencing input: PBMCs. The CDR3, as DNA: TGTGCCAGCAGTGAACGGCGGCTTCCCAGCGCCTACAATGAGCAGTTCTTC. Encoded protein: CASSERRLPSAYNEQFF.